Sequencing of this T cell receptor beta chain was carried out in a study of blood T cell repertoires in COVID-19. The repertoire was sequenced with immunoSEQ multiplex PCR; TCRdb's copy has only in-frame clones and lacks some. Seen here are 350,000 to 450,000 clones, 91% observed once, and the top ten hold 0.8% to 0.9%. Germline loops: CDR1 SGHAT, CDR2 FQNNGV. The CDR3 is 15 amino acids. V was clipped by 2 bases and J by 0 bases, with 10 bases between them. This clonotype was sampled from a woman between 40 and 55 years old who had been exposed to COVID-19. The sequencing input was PBMCs or T cells enriched from blood (not recorded which). The chain links TRBV11-2 to TRBJ1-1; unclear D gene. CDR3 loop: CASSLMTTLNTEAFF. The CDR3 DNA follows: TGTGCCAGCAGCTTAATGACAACACTGAACACTGAAGCTTTCTTT. The whole variable domain, remainder taken from reference TRBV11-2 and TRBJ1-1, is EAGVAQSPRYKIIEKRQSVAFWCNPISGHATLYWYQQILGQGPKLLIQFQNNGVVDDSQLPKDRFSAERLKGVDSTLKIQPAKLEDSAVYLCASSLMTTLNTEAFFGQGTRLTVV.